The clone carrying this T cell receptor (beta chain) came up many times. Its specificity is not known. This entry is derived from a study of early T cells in non-severe SARS-CoV-2 infection. The study's findings and limits: Anti-spike CD8 responses were favored in VDJdb matching, and private and CD4 specificities were missed.

From the 5' RACE reads, TCRdb called clonotypes with MiXCR, one entry per CDR3 protein. This table has more than 65,000 distinct CDR3 sequences, over 10% appearing once. Germline-derived CDR1 and CDR2 are MNHEY and SVGAGI. The CDR3 loop spans 14 amino acids. V was clipped by 2 bases and J by 5 bases, with 9 bases between them. The sequencing sample was made of whole blood. The genes are TRBV6-5 and TRBJ2-2; the D gene is possibly TRBD2 (5 bases). The clonotype comes from an adult who was a healthcare worker with PCR-confirmed SARS-CoV-2 infection or an uninfected control (not recorded which). The CDR3 DNA is TGTGCCAGCAGTTACAGTGGAGGTACCGGGGAGCTGTTTTTT. Amino acids: CASSYSGGTGELFF.